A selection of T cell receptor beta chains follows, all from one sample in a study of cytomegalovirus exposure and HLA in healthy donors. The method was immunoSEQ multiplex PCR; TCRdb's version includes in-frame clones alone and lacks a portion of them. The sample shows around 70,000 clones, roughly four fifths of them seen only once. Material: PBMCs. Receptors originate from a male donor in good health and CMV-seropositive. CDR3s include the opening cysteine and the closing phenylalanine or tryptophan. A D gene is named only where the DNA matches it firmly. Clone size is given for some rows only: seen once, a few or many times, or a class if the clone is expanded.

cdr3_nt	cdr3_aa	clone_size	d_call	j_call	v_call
TGTGCCAGCAGCCAGGGAGAGGATCAGCCCCAGCATTTT	CASSQGEDQPQHF	once	NA	TRBJ1-5	TRBV4-2
TGTGCCAGCAGCGTAGAGTGGGGGGGCCGAGATGAGCAGTTCTTC	CASSVEWGGRDEQFF	NA	NA	TRBJ2-1	TRBV9
TGCGCCAGCAGCTTGGACGGTTCCTACGAGCAGTACTTC	CASSLDGSYEQYF	NA	NA	TRBJ2-7	TRBV5-1
TGTGCCAGCTCACCCCGACAGCAAGAGACCCAGTACTTC	CASSPRQQETQYF	once	NA	TRBJ2-5	TRBV18
TGTGCCAGCAGTGGCGGGGCCAGCTCTGGAAACACCATATATTTT	CASSGGASSGNTIYF	NA	NA	TRBJ1-3	TRBV7-9
TGTGCCAGCACCGTGGGACACGAGAAAAACATTCAGTACTTC	CASTVGHEKNIQYF	NA	NA	TRBJ2-4	TRBV2
TGTGCCAGCAGCATCCGACAGCTCTACGAGCAGTACTTC	CASSIRQLYEQYF	NA	NA	TRBJ2-7	TRBV7-2
TGTGCCAGCTCACTACGCTCGGTTGCAACTAATGAAAAACTGTTTTTT	CASSLRSVATNEKLFF	once	NA	TRBJ1-4	TRBV18
TGTGCCAGCGCCCGGGGAGGGACAGGGGATTACGAGCAGTACTTC	CASARGGTGDYEQYF	once	TRBD1	TRBJ2-7	TRBV28
TGTGCCAGCAGCCCGACAGGATCTGGAAACACCATATATTTT	CASSPTGSGNTIYF	NA	NA	TRBJ1-3	TRBV6-5
TGTGCCAGCAGCTTAGCGGGAGGGCCCAATACGCAGTATTTT	CASSLAGGPNTQYF	NA	TRBD2	TRBJ2-3	TRBV7-3
TGTGCCAGCAGCTTAACCGGGACTCCCAAGGGTGAGACCCAGTACTTC	CASSLTGTPKGETQYF	few	NA	TRBJ2-5	TRBV7-7
TGTGCCAGCAGCTTGGTTGGGGCAGGGCGGGGCACTGAAGCTTTCTTT	CASSLVGAGRGTEAFF	NA	NA	TRBJ1-1	TRBV5-6
TGTGCCAGCAGCTCAAGGGGGTTCGATACGCAGTATTTT	CASSSRGFDTQYF	NA	NA	TRBJ2-3	TRBV7-3
TGTGCCTGGAATGAACAGGGCGGTTATGCCGGGGAGCTGTTTTTT	CAWNEQGGYAGELFF	few	NA	TRBJ2-2	TRBV30
TGTGCCAGCAGCGTTCGACCCCCACAGGGTATATATGGCTACACCTTC	CASSVRPPQGIYGYTF	once	NA	TRBJ1-2	TRBV5-5
TGTGCCAGCAGACTCTGGGCGGGGGGGCAGTACCACTATGGCTACACCTTC	CASRLWAGGQYHYGYTF	NA	NA	TRBJ1-2	TRBV28
TGTGCCAGCAGTGAGGGACTAGTGGCAGATACGCAGTATTTT	CASSEGLVADTQYF	NA	TRBD2	TRBJ2-3	TRBV2
TGCGCCAGCAGCCAAGATTTCGCGGGGGCCTCAAGGACAGATACGCAGTATTTT	CASSQDFAGASRTDTQYF	NA	NA	TRBJ2-3	TRBV4-3
TGTGCCAGCAGGGCAGGGCCCGAGCAGTACTTC	CASRAGPEQYF	NA	NA	TRBJ2-7	TRBV6-5
TGCGCCAGCAGCTCCCCCAGGGGGACGGATTCCTACGAGCAGTACTTC	CASSSPRGTDSYEQYF	NA	TRBD1	TRBJ2-7	TRBV4-1
TGTGCCAGCAGTCCGCCCCGAAGACAGGGGCCGGGAGCCTACGAGCAGTACTTC	CASSPPRRQGPGAYEQYF	NA	TRBD1	TRBJ2-7	TRBV28
TGCGCCAGCACTAAAAAGTGCCTAAACTTC	CASTKKCLNF	once	NA	TRBJ2-7	TRBV4-1
TGTGCCAGCAGTCTCACGACCGGGACTAGGGGAGATACGCAGTATTTT	CASSLTTGTRGDTQYF	NA	TRBD2	TRBJ2-3	TRBV7-3
TGTGCCAGCAGCAACAGGGGAACTAATGAAAAACTGTTTTTT	CASSNRGTNEKLFF	NA	TRBD1	TRBJ1-4	TRBV27
TGTGCCAGCAGAGAGAACAGGGGGCTGAACATTCAGTACTTC	CASRENRGLNIQYF	NA	TRBD1	TRBJ2-4	TRBV28
TGCGCCAGCAGACAGGACCCCGCGGCTAATGAAAAACTGTTTTTT	CASRQDPAANEKLFF	NA	NA	TRBJ1-4	TRBV5-1
TGTGCCAGCAGCTTGGGGGGTTCACAGGGGTTGGTCACAGATACGCAGTATTTT	CASSLGGSQGLVTDTQYF	NA	TRBD1	TRBJ2-3	TRBV5-5
TGCGCCAGCAGTTTTCTAGCGGCAACCTACGAGCAGTACTTC	CASSFLAATYEQYF	NA	TRBD2	TRBJ2-7	TRBV10-2
TGTGCCACTCAGGGTAGGACTAGCGGCTACAATGAGCAGTTCTTC	CATQGRTSGYNEQFF	NA	TRBD2	TRBJ2-1	TRBV6-6
TGTGCCAGCAGAGGAGATCTAGCCAAAAACATTCAGTACTTC	CASRGDLAKNIQYF	NA	NA	TRBJ2-4	TRBV27
TGTGCCAGCAGCGCCCTTACATACGAGCAGTACTTC	CASSALTYEQYF	NA	NA	TRBJ2-7	TRBV11-1
TGTGCCAGTACGGTAGCCAAAAACATTCAGTACTTC	CASTVAKNIQYF	NA	NA	TRBJ2-4	TRBV2
TGTGCCATCAGTGAGTCGGGCCAGGGCCATCAGCCCCAGCATTTT	CAISESGQGHQPQHF	NA	NA	TRBJ1-5	TRBV10-3
TGTGCCAGCAGCTTAGAATTAGGGGGTAGGGGGAAAACCGGGGAGCTGTTTTTT	CASSLELGGRGKTGELFF	once	NA	TRBJ2-2	TRBV11-2
TGTGCCAGCAGCGTCAGTAGACAGGGGAGCTCTGGAAACACCATATATTTT	CASSVSRQGSSGNTIYF	NA	TRBD1	TRBJ1-3	TRBV9
TGCGCCAGCAGCTTGGGACAGGGGGCCGCAACTAATGAAAAACTGTTTTTT	CASSLGQGAATNEKLFF	NA	TRBD1	TRBJ1-4	TRBV5-1
TGTGCCAGCAGCCCCTGGGGCAGGCGACAAGAGACCCAGTACTTC	CASSPWGRRQETQYF	NA	NA	TRBJ2-5	TRBV27
TGTGCCAGCAGCGTAACAGGGGGGGTTAAGGAGACCCAGTACTTC	CASSVTGGVKETQYF	NA	NA	TRBJ2-5	TRBV9
TGTGCCAGCAGCGTAGAAAGGGGAACTAATGAAAAACTGTTTTTT	CASSVERGTNEKLFF	NA	NA	TRBJ1-4	TRBV9
TGCGCCAGCAGCCAAGTTCGGACTAGCTCGTGGGGGGAGCTGTTTTTT	CASSQVRTSSWGELFF	NA	TRBD2	TRBJ2-2	TRBV4-1
TGCGCCAGCAGCCGGGGGGTACTCTCTGGAAACACCATATATTTT	CASSRGVLSGNTIYF	NA	NA	TRBJ1-3	TRBV4-3
TGTGCCAGCAGCGTATTCCCTCAGGGAGGGGACACTGAAGCTTTCTTT	CASSVFPQGGDTEAFF	NA	NA	TRBJ1-1	TRBV9
TGTGCCAGCAGCTTGCAGCGGGGGGCTGGGACAGATACGCAGTATTTT	CASSLQRGAGTDTQYF	NA	TRBD2	TRBJ2-3	TRBV7-8
TGTGCCAGCAGTTACTCCGACAGATACGAGCAGTACTTC	CASSYSDRYEQYF	NA	NA	TRBJ2-7	TRBV6-5
TGCGCCAGCAGCTTCGGCGGGAGTATGTACGAGCAGTACTTC	CASSFGGSMYEQYF	NA	TRBD2	TRBJ2-7	TRBV5-1
TGTGCCAGCAGTTTAAAGGGAGCCCCCCCAGATACGCAGTATTTT	CASSLKGAPPDTQYF	NA	NA	TRBJ2-3	TRBV27
TGTGCCAGTAGCCGACTAGCCAGCACAGATACGCAGTATTTT	CASSRLASTDTQYF	NA	TRBD2	TRBJ2-3	TRBV19
TGTGCCACCGGACAGGGCTCCTACGAGCAGTACTTC	CATGQGSYEQYF	NA	TRBD1	TRBJ2-7	TRBV27
TGTGCCTGCCAGCGGGGGGGTCGGAAAGAGACCCAGTACTTC	CACQRGGRKETQYF	NA	TRBD2	TRBJ2-5	TRBV7-2
TGTGCCAGCAGCCCACGGACTGGGCACTATGGCTACACCTTC	CASSPRTGHYGYTF	few	NA	TRBJ1-2	TRBV5-5
TGTGCCAGCTCACGAGGGAATGGGGCCAACGTCCTGACTTTC	CASSRGNGANVLTF	NA	NA	TRBJ2-6	TRBV18
TGTGCCAGCAGCCCTCGGACAGGGAGGACCAATGAGCAGTTCTTC	CASSPRTGRTNEQFF	NA	TRBD1	TRBJ2-1	TRBV11-2
TGTGCCAGCAGCTTAAGCGTTGGAGGGTATCTTTACGAGCAGTACTTC	CASSLSVGGYLYEQYF	NA	NA	TRBJ2-7	TRBV7-9
TGTGCCAGCTCACCTGGGCGAGCGGTGAAGACCCAGTACTTC	CASSPGRAVKTQYF	NA	NA	TRBJ2-5	TRBV18
TGTGCCAGTAGTATAGTTAGGGGGCGAAGCACAGATACGCAGTATTTT	CASSIVRGRSTDTQYF	NA	TRBD1	TRBJ2-3	TRBV19
TGTGCCATCAGTGAGAGTAGCGAATCAGAGACCCAGTACTTC	CAISESSESETQYF	NA	NA	TRBJ2-5	TRBV10-3
TGTGCCAGTAGTATCGTTCTTTTCGGGGGTCGCAATCAGCCCCAGCATTTT	CASSIVLFGGRNQPQHF	NA	NA	TRBJ1-5	TRBV19
TGTGCCAGCAGCCGGGGCTACAATGAGCAGTTCTTC	CASSRGYNEQFF	NA	NA	TRBJ2-1	TRBV7-2